This T cell receptor beta chain was identified in a study of monozygotic twins with cystic fibrosis. Findings and limits, study-wide: Shared CDR3 numbers were not associated with age, concordance or severity. Median Simpson clonality of approximately 0.01 suggested naive T cells predominated. J usage was most co-twin-similar in 8 of 16 pairs, V in 13. Monozygotic CF twins shared more identical nucleotide clonotypes than unrelated patients.

This CDR3 contains 12 residues. The V and J ends lost 6 bases and 4 bases, in that order; junction bases with no gene match: 2. Germline-derived CDR1 and CDR2 are MNHEY and SVGAGI. Profiling relied on immunoSEQ multiplex PCR, and the TCRdb table lists in-frame clones only, not all of them. The data show 20,000 to 25,000 clones, approximately 97% seen once. Worth noting for this clone: Its antigen remains unknown.

The clonotype comes from a girl between 5 and 17 years old with cystic fibrosis. This chain links TRBV6-5 with TRBJ1-2, with TRBD1 identical over 7 bases. The sequencing sample was made of blood. Here the CDR3 reads CASSPGGYGYTF. The CDR3 DNA follows: TGTGCCAGCAGCCCAGGGGGCTATGGCTACACCTTC.